These 23 T cell receptor beta chains were sequenced from one sample in a study of blood T cell repertoires in COVID-19. The data were produced by immunoSEQ multiplex PCR, yet TCRdb's version contains in-frame clones alone and is incomplete. Of 150,000 to 250,000 clones in the sample, 94% were seen once. Sequenced material: peripheral blood. Receptors were obtained from a man aged 25 to 45 with COVID-19, enrolled during active disease.

The CDR3: CASRSGDGNTIYF. The CDR3 coding sequence is TGTGCCAGCAGGTCTGGAGATGGAAACACCATATATTTT. V gene TRBV6-5 combines with J gene TRBJ1-3, with D unclear. The V and J ends lost 6 bases and 3 bases respectively, with 9 bases between them. CDR3 size: 13 residues. Germline V gene lookup returns CDR1 MNHEY and CDR2 SVGAGI.

This chain connects TRBV6-5 to TRBJ1-3, with TRBD1 matching 9 bases. This CDR3 contains 15 residues. Germline-derived CDR1 and CDR2 are MNHEY and SVGAGI. After removal of 6 bases from V and 2 bases from J, the junction contained 5 bases not matched to a gene. The CDR3 DNA reads TGTGCCAGCAGAGGGGACAGGGAGGCTGGAAACACCATATATTTT. Translating it yields CASRGDREAGNTIYF.

The J gene is TRBJ2-1, the V gene TRBV24-1, with D possibly TRBD1 on 5 matching bases. CDR1 KGHDR and CDR2 SFDVKD come from the germline V gene. Trimming removed 4 bases from V and 4 bases from J, with 7 bases in between. The CDR3 runs 13 residues. The DNA for the CDR3 is TGTGCCACCAGTGAGGGGCAGTACAATGAGCAGTTCTTC. It translates to CATSEGQYNEQFF.

V usage is TRBV5-6 and J usage is TRBJ1-3, with 7 bases that match TRBD1. From germline, CDR1 is SGHDT and CDR2 YYEEEE. This CDR3 contains 14 residues. The V segment lost 0 bases and the J segment 4 bases; nucleotides outside the gene matches: 1. The CDR3 loop is CASSLEQGGNTIYF. The CDR3 region has the DNA TGTGCCAGCAGCTTGGAACAGGGGGGAAACACCATATATTTT.

This clone was seen only once. The genes are TRBV5-1 and TRBJ1-1, with 8 bases aligning to TRBD1. This CDR3 comprises 15 residues. CDR1 is SGHRS, CDR2 YFSETQ, per germline. The V gene end was trimmed by 0 bases and the J gene end by 1 base; junction bases not matched to a gene: 2. CDR3 protein: CASSLAGQGNTEAFF. Here the CDR3 DNA reads TGCGCCAGCAGCTTGGCTGGACAGGGGAACACTGAAGCTTTCTTT.

The gene calls are TRBV6-6 and TRBJ1-5, with D maybe TRBD1 (6 bases). This CDR3 is built from 15 residues. Trimming cost V 7 bases and J 6 bases, with 19 bases left between them. Germline V CDR1 and CDR2: MNHNY, SVGAGI (reference sequence). Written as DNA, the CDR3 is TGTGCCAGCACCGAACCGGGACAAGGCGGTCAGCCCCAGCATTTT. Translation: CASTEPGQGGQPQHF.

The chain couples TRBV7-2 to TRBJ2-5, with TRBD1 matching 8 bases. Germline loops: CDR1 SGHTA, CDR2 FQGNSA. This CDR3 spans 13 amino acids. CDR3 protein: CGTGRLSGETQYF. CDR3 sequence (DNA): TGTGGGACAGGGAGGCTTTCGGGTGAGACCCAGTACTTC.

The CDR3 loop reads CASSIWGDGQGSTEAFF. The CDR3 DNA reads as TGTGCCAGTAGTATATGGGGGGACGGACAAGGAAGCACTGAAGCTTTCTTT. The gene calls are TRBV19 and TRBJ1-1; tentatively, D is TRBD1 (5 bases). The V gene lost 2 bases and the J gene lost 4 bases, with 20 bases spanning the gap. This CDR3 contains 17 residues. Per the germline V gene, CDR1 is LNHDA and CDR2 is SQIVND (reference sequence).

This CDR3 reads CASSPWDSYTEAFF. In nucleotides, the CDR3 is TGTGCCAGCAGCCCCTGGGACAGTTACACTGAAGCTTTCTTT. The chain joins TRBV3-1 (or the pseudogene TRBV3-2) to TRBJ1-1; 7 bases agree with TRBD1. Germline values: CDR1 LGHDT, CDR2 YNNKEL (reference sequence). The CDR3 has 14 residues. Trimming cost V 4 bases and J 3 bases; bases outside gene matches: 5.

The rearrangement joins TRBV12-3 or TRBV12-4 to TRBJ2-7, with D possibly TRBD2 on 6 matching bases. This CDR3 region has 13 residues. Deletions cut 2 bases from V and 3 bases from J, with 8 bases between. Here the CDR3 reads CASSLRGSYEQYF. CDR3 sequence (DNA): TGTGCCAGCAGTTTACGGGGGAGCTACGAGCAGTACTTC.

V usage is TRBV27 and J usage is TRBJ1-1, with 8 bases matching TRBD1. Germline V gene data show CDR1 as MNHEY and CDR2 as SMNVEV (reference sequence). The V gene end was trimmed by 7 bases and the J gene end by 10 bases; junction bases not matched to a gene: 5. This CDR3 contains 11 residues. The CDR3 protein is CASTGQGRAFF. CDR3 sequence (DNA): TGTGCCAGCACCGGACAGGGAAGAGCTTTCTTT.

This clone appeared once. The chain links TRBV6-5 to TRBJ2-5, with D possibly matching TRBD1 (6 bases). There are 15 residues in the CDR3. The V gene lost 6 bases and the J gene lost 1 base, with 15 bases spanning the gap. Germline V gene data show CDR1 as MNHEY and CDR2 as SVGAGI. The CDR3 nucleotides read TGTGCCAGCAGCATAGGGCTAGGGGGCCAAGAGACCCAGTACTTC. Protein: CASSIGLGGQETQYF.

The rearrangement uses TRBV4-1 and TRBJ1-2, with 7 bases aligning to TRBD1. The germline V gene encodes CDR1 MGHRA and CDR2 YSYEKL. V gave up 4 bases and J gave up 2 bases; unmatched junction bases: 7. The CDR3 runs 15 residues. CDR3 residues: CASSLWTGQNYGYTF. The CDR3 bases are TGCGCCAGCAGCCTTTGGACAGGACAAAACTATGGCTACACCTTC.

V is TRBV19 and J is TRBJ1-5, with D hard to call. CDR1 and CDR2 (germline): LNHDA, SQIVND (reference sequence). V gave up 2 bases and J gave up 4 bases, with 9 bases separating them. The CDR3 length is 14 residues. CDR3 sequence: CASSIMGGNQPQHF. CDR3 sequence (DNA): TGTGCCAGTAGTATAATGGGAGGGAATCAGCCCCAGCATTTT.

The chain has TRBV19 and TRBJ2-7; perhaps TRBD1 as D (6 bases). Germline CDR1 LNHDA, CDR2 SQIVND (reference sequence). V lost 5 bases to trimming and J lost 1 base, with 12 bases between them. The CDR3 runs 14 residues. The CDR3 loop reads CASSYQGQSYEQYF. CDR3 coding DNA: TGTGCCAGTAGTTACCAGGGACAATCCTACGAGCAGTACTTC.

This chain links TRBV19 with TRBJ1-2; D possibly corresponds to TRBD1 (5 bases). The V and J ends lost 5 bases and 8 bases respectively, with 18 bases between them. Germline V lookup: CDR1 LNHDA, CDR2 SQIVND (reference sequence). The CDR3 length is 14 residues. CDR3 protein: CASSPEPDTGGYTF. The CDR3, as DNA: TGTGCCAGTAGTCCGGAGCCCGACACAGGCGGCTACACCTTC.

The V call is TRBV9, the J call TRBJ1-2; no firm D call. The V end lost 3 bases, the J end lost 8 bases, and 20 bases lay between the germline ends. The germline CDR1 and CDR2 sequences are SGDLS and YYNGEE. The CDR3 is made up of 15 amino acids. The CDR3 nucleotides are TGTGCCAGCAGCGAATTATCAGGAGTGCCGGGGGGCTACACCTTC. The encoded protein is CASSELSGVPGGYTF.

The chain combines TRBV5-1 with TRBJ1-1; 8 bases fit TRBD1. Germline CDR1 and CDR2: SGHRS and YFSETQ. Unmatched junction bases numbered 4, after V lost 0 bases and J lost 3 bases. There are 15 residues in the CDR3. CDR3 region: CASSLESGGYTEAFF. Here the CDR3 DNA reads TGCGCCAGCAGCTTGGAATCAGGGGGCTACACTGAAGCTTTCTTT.

V is TRBV10-1 and J is TRBJ2-2, with D perhaps TRBD2 (6 bases). Per germline, CDR1 WNHNN and CDR2 SYGVQD (reference sequence). Trimming shortened V by 6 bases and J by 0 bases, and 8 bases separated the two germline ends. This CDR3 region has 14 residues. The CDR3 DNA sequence: TGCGCCAGCAGGGTAGCGGCGAACACCGGGGAGCTGTTTTTT. Translating it yields CASRVAANTGELFF.

This rearrangement joins TRBV12-3 or TRBV12-4 to TRBJ1-1; D is perhaps TRBD1 (5 bases). Trimming took off 4 bases at V and 2 bases at J, with 8 bases between the two ends. This CDR3 has 13 residues. The CDR3 sequence is CASSWGGNTEAFF. CDR3 sequence (DNA): TGTGCCAGCAGTTGGGGGGGTAACACTGAAGCTTTCTTT.

V usage is TRBV6-5 and J usage is TRBJ2-7, with TRBD1 matching over 11 bases. With V trimmed by 0 bases and J by 4 bases, 5 bases remained unmatched. CDR1 and CDR2 from the germline V gene are MNHEY and SVGAGI. The CDR3 has 16 residues. The CDR3 region is CASSYSRTGGFYEQYF. CDR3 DNA: TGTGCCAGCAGTTACTCGAGGACAGGGGGCTTTTACGAGCAGTACTTC.

This clone has just one count. The V and J genes are TRBV2 and TRBJ1-1; D is unclear. V was clipped by 7 bases and J by 1 base, with 7 bases between them. CDR1 and CDR2 from the germline V gene are SNHLY and FYNNEI. CDR3 length equals 12 residues. CDR3 nucleotide sequence: TGTGCCAGCAATGGCGGGAACACTGAAGCTTTCTTT. This sequence encodes CASNGGNTEAFF.

V gene TRBV20-1 combines with J gene TRBJ2-2; D gene unclear. The CDR3 is made up of 11 amino acids. Trimming shortened V by 6 bases and J by 3 bases, and 5 bases separated the two germline ends. CDR1 DFQATT and CDR2 SNEGSKA come from the germline V gene (reference sequence). As DNA, the CDR3 is TGCAGTGCAGACTACACCGGGGAGCTGTTTTTT. Its translation: CSADYTGELFF.